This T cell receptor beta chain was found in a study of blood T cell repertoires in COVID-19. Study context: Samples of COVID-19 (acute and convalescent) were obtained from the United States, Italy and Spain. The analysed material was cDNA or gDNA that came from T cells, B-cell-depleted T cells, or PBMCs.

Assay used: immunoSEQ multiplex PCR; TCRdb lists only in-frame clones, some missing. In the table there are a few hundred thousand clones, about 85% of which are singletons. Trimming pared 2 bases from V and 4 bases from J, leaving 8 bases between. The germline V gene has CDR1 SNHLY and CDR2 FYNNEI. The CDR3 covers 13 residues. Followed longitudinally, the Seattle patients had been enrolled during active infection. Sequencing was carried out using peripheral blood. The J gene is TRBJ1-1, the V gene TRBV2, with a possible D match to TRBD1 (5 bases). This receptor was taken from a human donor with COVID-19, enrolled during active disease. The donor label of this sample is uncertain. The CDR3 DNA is TGTGCCAGCAGTGAACGGGGGATCACTGAAGCTTTCTTT. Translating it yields CASSERGITEAFF.